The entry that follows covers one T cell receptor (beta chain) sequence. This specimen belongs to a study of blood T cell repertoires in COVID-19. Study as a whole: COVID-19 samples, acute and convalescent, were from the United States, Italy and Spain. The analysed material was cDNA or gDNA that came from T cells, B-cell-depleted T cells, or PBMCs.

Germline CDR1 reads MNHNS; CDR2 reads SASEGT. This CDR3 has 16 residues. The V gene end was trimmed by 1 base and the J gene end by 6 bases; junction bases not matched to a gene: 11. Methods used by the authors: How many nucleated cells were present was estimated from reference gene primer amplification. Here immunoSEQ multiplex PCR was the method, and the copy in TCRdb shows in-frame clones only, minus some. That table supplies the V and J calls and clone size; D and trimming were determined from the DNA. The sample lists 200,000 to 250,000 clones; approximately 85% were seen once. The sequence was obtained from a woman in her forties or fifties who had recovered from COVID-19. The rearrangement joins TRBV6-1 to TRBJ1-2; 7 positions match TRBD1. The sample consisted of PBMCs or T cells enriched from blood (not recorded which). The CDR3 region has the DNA TGTGCCAGCAGTGAAGGAACCGGGACAGCAAGTAATGGCTACACCTTC. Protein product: CASSEGTGTASNGYTF.